These 3 T cell receptor beta chains originate from one sample sequenced in a study of blood T cell repertoires in COVID-19 (dated by TCRdb to about 2020). Receptor amplification or capture employed the immunoSEQ multiplex PCR assay. TCRdb re-hosts the immuneACCESS table, in-frame sequences only. Its copies lack some clones; in the studies checked, an unresolved V gene accounts for under half of them, and the cause for the rest is not known. This sample holds roughly 250,000 clones; roughly 85% were observed only once. Of the sample, under 2.5% falls within the top ten clones. Sequencing was carried out using PBMCs or T cells enriched from blood (not recorded which). The receptors here all came from a woman between 50 and 59 years old who had recovered from COVID-19.

This clone showed up just once. V is TRBV2 and J is TRBJ2-3, with 7 bases identical to TRBD1. The CDR3 has 14 amino acids. Germline V gives CDR1 SNHLY, CDR2 FYNNEI. V lost 8 bases to trimming and J lost 0 bases; unmatched junction nucleotides: 5. The CDR3 loop is CASARDSSTDTQYF. The CDR3 nucleotides read TGTGCCAGCGCACGGGACAGCAGCACAGATACGCAGTATTTT.

J is TRBJ1-1 and V is TRBV4-1; no clear D gene. CDR3 length: 15 residues. Trimming removed 3 bases from V and 5 bases from J, with 16 bases in between. Per the germline V gene, CDR1 is MGHRA and CDR2 is YSYEKL. The CDR3 protein is CASSHQIRGWTEAFF. In DNA, the CDR3 is TGCGCCAGCAGCCACCAGATCCGGGGTTGGACTGAAGCTTTCTTT.

V and J are TRBV27 and TRBJ1-5; perhaps TRBD1 as D (6 bases). Germline CDR1 reads MNHEY; CDR2 reads SMNVEV (reference sequence). Trimming removed 3 bases at V and 2 bases at J, with 11 bases between. The CDR3 is 15 amino acids. The CDR3 sequence is CASSFGQSGNQPQHF. CDR3 bases: TGTGCCAGCAGTTTCGGACAGTCCGGCAATCAGCCCCAGCATTTT.